This TCR beta chain was profiled in a study of T cell responses to AZD1222 COVID-19 vaccine. Broader study findings: Nearly half of spike-specific TCRs reportedly target variant regions that are unmutated in the B.1.351 and B.1.1.7 variants. At baseline, just 5 or 6 AZD1222 recipients tested seropositive.

Concerning this clone itself: The antigen remains undetermined.

Germline loops: CDR1 KGHSH, CDR2 LQKENI. The CDR3 is 16 residues long. Trimming stripped 0 bases from V and 7 bases from J, with 13 bases between. Sequencing used immunoSEQ multiplex PCR; TCRdb keeps in-frame clones, though not all of them. The sample includes about 110,000 clones, less than 95% seen only once; the top ten take roughly 7%. This rearrangement joins TRBV18 to TRBJ1-6; D gene ambiguous. The sequenced sample was peripheral blood, obtained on day 0 of AZD1222 vaccination. The sequence was obtained from an adult in good health. Written as DNA, the CDR3 is TGTGCCAGCTCACCACCGGGTTCGGCGACGAATTCACCCCTCCACTTT. It yields the protein CASSPPGSATNSPLHF. Looking up the rest from reference TRBV18 and TRBJ1-6 gives the full variable domain: NAGVMQNPRHLVRRRGQEARLRCSPMKGHSHVYWYRQLPEEGLKFMVYLQKENIIDESGMPKERFSAEFPKEGPSILRIQQVVRGDSAAYFCASSPPGSATNSPLHFGNGTRLTVT.